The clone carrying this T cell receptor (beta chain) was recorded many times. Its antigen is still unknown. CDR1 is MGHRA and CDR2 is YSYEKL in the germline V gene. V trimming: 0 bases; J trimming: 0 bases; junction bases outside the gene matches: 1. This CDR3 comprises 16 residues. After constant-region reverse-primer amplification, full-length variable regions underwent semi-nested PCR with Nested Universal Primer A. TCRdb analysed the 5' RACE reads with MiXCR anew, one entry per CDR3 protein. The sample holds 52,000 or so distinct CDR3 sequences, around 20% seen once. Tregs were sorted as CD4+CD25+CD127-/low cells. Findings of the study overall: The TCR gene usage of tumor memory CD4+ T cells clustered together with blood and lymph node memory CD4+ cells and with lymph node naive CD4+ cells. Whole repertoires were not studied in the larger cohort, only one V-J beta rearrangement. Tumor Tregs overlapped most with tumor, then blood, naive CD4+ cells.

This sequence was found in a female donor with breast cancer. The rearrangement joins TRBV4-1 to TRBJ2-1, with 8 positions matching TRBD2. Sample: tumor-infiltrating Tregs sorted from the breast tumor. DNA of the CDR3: TGCGCCAGCAGCCAAGAAGCGGGGGTCTCCTACAATGAGCAGTTCTTC. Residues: CASSQEAGVSYNEQFF.